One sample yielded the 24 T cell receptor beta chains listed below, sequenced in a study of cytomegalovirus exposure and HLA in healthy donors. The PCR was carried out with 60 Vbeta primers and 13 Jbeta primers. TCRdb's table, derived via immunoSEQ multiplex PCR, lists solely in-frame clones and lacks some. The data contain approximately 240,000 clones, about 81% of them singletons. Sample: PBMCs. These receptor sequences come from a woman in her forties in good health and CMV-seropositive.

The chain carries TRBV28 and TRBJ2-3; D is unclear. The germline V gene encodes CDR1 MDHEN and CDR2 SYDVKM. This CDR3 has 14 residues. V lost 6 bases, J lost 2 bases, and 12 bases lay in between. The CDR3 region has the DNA TGTGCCAGCAGCACCCTAGGTAACACAGATACGCAGTATTTT. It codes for CASSTLGNTDTQYF.

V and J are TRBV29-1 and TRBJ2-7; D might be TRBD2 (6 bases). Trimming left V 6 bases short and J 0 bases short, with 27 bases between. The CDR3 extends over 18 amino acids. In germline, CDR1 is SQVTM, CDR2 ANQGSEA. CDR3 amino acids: CSVVHRDSRLVFSYEQYF. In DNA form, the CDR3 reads TGCAGCGTGGTACACCGGGACTCCCGTCTAGTCTTCTCCTACGAGCAGTACTTC.

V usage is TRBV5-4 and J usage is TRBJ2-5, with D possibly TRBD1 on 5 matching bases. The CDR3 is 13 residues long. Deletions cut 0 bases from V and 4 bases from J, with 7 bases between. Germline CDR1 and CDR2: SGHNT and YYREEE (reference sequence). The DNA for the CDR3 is TGTGCCAGCAGCTTGGAGGGGCGAGAGACCCAGTACTTC. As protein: CASSLEGRETQYF.

The chain's CDR3 is CASSWGVGELFF. The CDR3 coding sequence is TGTGCCAGCAGCTGGGGGGTCGGGGAGCTGTTTTTT. V is TRBV7-3 and J is TRBJ2-2, with a weak D call TRBD2 (6 bases). The CDR3 consists of 12 residues. V lost 4 bases, J lost 7 bases, and 7 bases lay in between. From germline, CDR1 is SGHTA and CDR2 FQGTGA.

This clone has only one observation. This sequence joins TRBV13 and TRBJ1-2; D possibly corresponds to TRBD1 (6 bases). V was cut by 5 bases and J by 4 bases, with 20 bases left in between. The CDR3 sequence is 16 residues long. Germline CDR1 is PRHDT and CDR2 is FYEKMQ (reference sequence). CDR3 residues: CASSDLQGQMGYGYTF. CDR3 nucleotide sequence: TGTGCCAGCAGCGATCTTCAGGGGCAGATGGGCTATGGCTACACCTTC.

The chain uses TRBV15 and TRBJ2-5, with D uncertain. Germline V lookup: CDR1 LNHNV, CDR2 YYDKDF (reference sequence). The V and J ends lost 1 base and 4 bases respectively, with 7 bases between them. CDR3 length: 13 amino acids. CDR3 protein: CATSRGPSETQYF. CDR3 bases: TGTGCCACCAGCAGAGGTCCTTCAGAGACCCAGTACTTC.

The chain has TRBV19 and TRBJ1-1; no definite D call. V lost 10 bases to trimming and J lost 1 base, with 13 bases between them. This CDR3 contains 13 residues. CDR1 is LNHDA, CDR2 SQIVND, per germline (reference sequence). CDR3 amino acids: CATSTSGNTEAFF. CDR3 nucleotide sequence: TGTGCCACCAGCACTTCAGGGAACACTGAAGCTTTCTTT.

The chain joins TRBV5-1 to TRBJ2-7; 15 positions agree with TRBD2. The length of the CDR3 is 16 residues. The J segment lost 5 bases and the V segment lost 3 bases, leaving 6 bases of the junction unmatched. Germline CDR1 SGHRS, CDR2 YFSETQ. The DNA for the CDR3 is TGCGCCAGCAGCTCGACGGGACTAGCGGGGGGCGACGAGCAGTACTTC. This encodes CASSSTGLAGGDEQYF.

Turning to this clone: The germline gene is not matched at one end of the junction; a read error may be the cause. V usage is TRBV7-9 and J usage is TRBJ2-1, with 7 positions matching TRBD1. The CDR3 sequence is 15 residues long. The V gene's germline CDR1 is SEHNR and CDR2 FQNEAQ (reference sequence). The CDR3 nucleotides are TGTTCCAGCAGCGGTAGGACAGGCGACTACAATGAGCAGTTCTTC. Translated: CSSSGRTGDYNEQFF.

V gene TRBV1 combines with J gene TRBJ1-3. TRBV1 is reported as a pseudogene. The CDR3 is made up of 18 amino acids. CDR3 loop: CTSSRGDWLAASGNTIYF. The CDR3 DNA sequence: TGCACCAGCAGCCGCGGAGATTGGCTCGCTGCCTCTGGAAACACCATATATTTT.

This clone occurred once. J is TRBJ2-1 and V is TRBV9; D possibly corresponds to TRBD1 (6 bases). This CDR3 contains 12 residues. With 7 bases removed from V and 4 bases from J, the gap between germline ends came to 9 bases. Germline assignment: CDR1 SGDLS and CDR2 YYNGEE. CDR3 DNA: TGTGCCAGCGGGGGCAGTTACAATGAGCAGTTCTTC. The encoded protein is CASGGSYNEQFF.

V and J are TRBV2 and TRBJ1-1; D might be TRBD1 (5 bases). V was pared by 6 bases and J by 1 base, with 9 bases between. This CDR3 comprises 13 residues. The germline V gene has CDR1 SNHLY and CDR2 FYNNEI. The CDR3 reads CASRTQGNTEAFF. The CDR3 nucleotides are TGTGCCAGCAGAACCCAGGGGAACACTGAAGCTTTCTTT.

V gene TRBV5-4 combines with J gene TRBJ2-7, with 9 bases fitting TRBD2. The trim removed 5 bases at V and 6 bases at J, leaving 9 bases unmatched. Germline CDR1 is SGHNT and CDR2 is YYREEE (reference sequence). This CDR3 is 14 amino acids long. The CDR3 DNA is TGTGCCAGCAGTTGGGGACTAGCCCCCCGCGAGCAGTACTTC. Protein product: CASSWGLAPREQYF. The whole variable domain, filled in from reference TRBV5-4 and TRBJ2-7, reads ETGVTQSPTHLIKTRGQQVTLRCSSQSGHNTVSWYQQALGQGPQFIFQYYREEENGRGNFPPRFSGLQFPNYSSELNVNALELDDSALYLCASSWGLAPREQYFGPGTRLTVT.

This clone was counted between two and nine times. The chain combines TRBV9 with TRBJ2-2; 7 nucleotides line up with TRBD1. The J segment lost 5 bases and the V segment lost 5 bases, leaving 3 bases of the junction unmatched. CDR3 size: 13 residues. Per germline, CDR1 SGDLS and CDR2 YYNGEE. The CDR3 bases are TGTGCCAGCAGAAGACAGGGAACCGGGGAGCTGTTTTTT. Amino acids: CASRRQGTGELFF.

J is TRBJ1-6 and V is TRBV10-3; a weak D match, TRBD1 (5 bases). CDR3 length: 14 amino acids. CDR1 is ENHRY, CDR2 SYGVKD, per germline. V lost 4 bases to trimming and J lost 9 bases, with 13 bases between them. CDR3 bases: TGTGCCATCAGTGCGGGGGTCGATGGTTCACCCCTCCACTTT. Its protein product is CAISAGVDGSPLHF.

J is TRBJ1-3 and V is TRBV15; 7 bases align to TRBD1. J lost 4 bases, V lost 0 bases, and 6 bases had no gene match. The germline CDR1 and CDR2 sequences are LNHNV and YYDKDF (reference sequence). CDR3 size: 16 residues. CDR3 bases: TGTGCCACCAGCAGAGATCGGACAGGATCAGGAAACACCATATATTTT. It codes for CATSRDRTGSGNTIYF.

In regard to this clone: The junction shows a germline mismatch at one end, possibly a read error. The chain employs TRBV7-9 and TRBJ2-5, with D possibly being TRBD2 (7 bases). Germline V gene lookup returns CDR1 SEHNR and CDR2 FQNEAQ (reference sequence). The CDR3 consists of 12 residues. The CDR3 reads CSSSFGGRAQYF. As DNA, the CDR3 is TGTTCCAGCAGCTTCGGGGGGCGGGCCCAGTACTTC.

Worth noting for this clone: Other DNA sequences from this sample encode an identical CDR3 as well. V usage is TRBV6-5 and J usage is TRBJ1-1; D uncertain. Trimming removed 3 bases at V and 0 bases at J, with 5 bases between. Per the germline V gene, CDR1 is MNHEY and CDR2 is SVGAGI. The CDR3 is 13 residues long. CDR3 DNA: TGTGCCAGCAGTTATCGGGTGAACACTGAAGCTTTCTTT. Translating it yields CASSYRVNTEAFF.

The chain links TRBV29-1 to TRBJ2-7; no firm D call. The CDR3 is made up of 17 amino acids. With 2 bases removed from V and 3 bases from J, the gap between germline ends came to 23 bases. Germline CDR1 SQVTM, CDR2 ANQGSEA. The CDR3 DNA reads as TGCAGCGTTGAAAACCCCCGTGGAAGCGCCGAAGGCTACGAGCAGTACTTC. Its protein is CSVENPRGSAEGYEQYF.

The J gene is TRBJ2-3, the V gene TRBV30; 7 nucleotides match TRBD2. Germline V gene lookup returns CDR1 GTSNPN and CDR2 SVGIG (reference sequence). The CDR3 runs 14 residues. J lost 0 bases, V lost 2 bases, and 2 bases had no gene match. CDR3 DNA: TGTGCCTGGAGTTTGACTAGCAGCACAGATACGCAGTATTTT. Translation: CAWSLTSSTDTQYF.

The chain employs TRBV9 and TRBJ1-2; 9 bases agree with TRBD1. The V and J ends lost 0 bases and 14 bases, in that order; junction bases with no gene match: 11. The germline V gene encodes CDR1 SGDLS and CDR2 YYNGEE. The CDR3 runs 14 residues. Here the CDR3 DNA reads TGTGCCAGCAGCGTAGAGACGGGACAGGGCCATAGAACCTTC. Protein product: CASSVETGQGHRTF.

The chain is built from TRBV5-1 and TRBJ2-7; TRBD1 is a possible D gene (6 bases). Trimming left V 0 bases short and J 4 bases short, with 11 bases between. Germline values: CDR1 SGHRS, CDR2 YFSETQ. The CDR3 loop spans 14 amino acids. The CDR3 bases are TGCGCCAGCAGCTTGGGACAGGCACTTTACGAGCAGTACTTC. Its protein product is CASSLGQALYEQYF.

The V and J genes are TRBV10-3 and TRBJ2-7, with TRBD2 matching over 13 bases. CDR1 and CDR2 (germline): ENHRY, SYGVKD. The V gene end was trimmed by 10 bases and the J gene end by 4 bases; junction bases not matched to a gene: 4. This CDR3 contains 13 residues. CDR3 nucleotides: TGTGCCACGGGACTAGCGGGATCGTACGAGCAGTACTTC. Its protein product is CATGLAGSYEQYF.

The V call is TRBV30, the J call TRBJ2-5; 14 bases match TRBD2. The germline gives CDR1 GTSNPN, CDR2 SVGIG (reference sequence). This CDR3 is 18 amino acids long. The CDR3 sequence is CALNRGTSGRTSWETQYF. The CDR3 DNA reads TGTGCTCTTAATAGGGGGACTAGCGGGAGAACGTCGTGGGAGACCCAGTACTTC.